The 27 T cell receptor beta chains below were found in one sample sequenced in a study of cytomegalovirus exposure and HLA in healthy donors. Assay used: immunoSEQ multiplex PCR; TCRdb lists only in-frame clones, some missing. This table holds about 160,000 clones, roughly 86% found once. Sequenced material: PBMCs. These receptors were taken from a man younger than 35 in good health and CMV-seropositive.

The rearrangement links TRBV19 to TRBJ1-1, with D perhaps TRBD1 (5 bases). The V gene lost 5 bases and the J gene lost 5 bases, with 15 bases spanning the gap. The CDR3 spans 14 residues. Germline V gives CDR1 LNHDA, CDR2 SQIVND (reference sequence). In DNA, the CDR3 is TGTGCCAGTAGTGTCCTCAGGGCGGAGACTGAAGCTTTCTTT. Its protein is CASSVLRAETEAFF.

This clone showed up just once. The chain has TRBV6-1 and TRBJ2-4, with D unresolved. V lost 1 base and J 7 bases, leaving 17 bases between the germline ends. This CDR3 contains 16 residues. CDR1 and CDR2 from the germline V gene are MNHNS and SASEGT. The CDR3: CASSEERFPPWNIQYF. The CDR3, as DNA: TGTGCCAGCAGTGAAGAGAGGTTCCCCCCATGGAACATTCAGTACTTC.

This chain joins TRBV4-1 and TRBJ1-3, with TRBD1 identical over 7 bases. The CDR3 length is 16 residues. Trimming cost V 4 bases and J 4 bases; bases outside gene matches: 10. Germline CDR1 and CDR2: MGHRA and YSYEKL. CDR3 nucleotides: TGCGCCAGCAGCCGGACAGGTCAACATTTCGGAAACACCATATATTTT. Translation gives CASSRTGQHFGNTIYF.

This clone is a singleton in its sample. The J gene is TRBJ1-1, the V gene TRBV5-6; 8 bases match TRBD1. V shed 0 bases, J shed 3 bases, and the junction held 4 bases outside the gene matches. The CDR3 consists of 15 residues. Germline CDR1 and CDR2: SGHDT and YYEEEE. The CDR3: CASSLVQGADTEAFF. The CDR3 DNA is TGTGCCAGCAGCTTGGTCCAGGGGGCCGACACTGAAGCTTTCTTT.

The rearrangement joins TRBV19 to TRBJ1-1, with D possibly being TRBD1 (5 bases). The germline gives CDR1 LNHDA, CDR2 SQIVND (reference sequence). This CDR3 is built from 13 residues. V was trimmed by 4 bases and J by 1 base, leaving 7 bases between them. CDR3 protein: CASSTTGNTEAFF. The CDR3 bases are TGTGCCAGTAGTACAACAGGGAACACTGAAGCTTTCTTT.

This clone was detected a few times. The chain links TRBV6-5 to TRBJ2-1; 10 nucleotides align to TRBD2. With 2 bases clipped from V and 5 bases from J, the junction kept 3 bases outside the gene matches. From germline, CDR1 is MNHEY and CDR2 SVGAGI. CDR3 length: 15 amino acids. CDR3 sequence: CASSYSSGRNNEQFF. The CDR3, as DNA: TGTGCCAGCAGTTACAGTAGCGGGAGGAACAATGAGCAGTTCTTC.

The gene calls are TRBV27 and TRBJ2-7; D possibly corresponds to TRBD1 (6 bases). The length of the CDR3 is 14 residues. Germline assignment: CDR1 MNHEY and CDR2 SMNVEV (reference sequence). V was shortened by 5 bases and J by 2 bases, with 13 bases between the two germline ends. The CDR3 spells CASSPQTGTYEQYF. CDR3 sequence (DNA): TGTGCCAGCAGTCCGCAGACAGGAACCTACGAGCAGTACTTC.

This sequence joins TRBV5-1 and TRBJ2-3; 11 bases line up with TRBD1. The CDR3 has 15 amino acids. J was trimmed by 3 bases and V by 4 bases; bases with no gene match: 4. The V gene's germline CDR1 is SGHRS and CDR2 YFSETQ. The CDR3 sequence is CASSPRDRGTDTQYF. The CDR3 DNA sequence: TGCGCCAGCAGCCCCCGGGACAGGGGGACAGATACGCAGTATTTT.

The genes are TRBV15 and TRBJ2-7; no clear D gene. This CDR3 region has 14 residues. Trimming shortened V by 1 base and J by 6 bases, and 13 bases separated the two germline ends. Per the germline V gene, CDR1 is LNHNV and CDR2 is YYDKDF (reference sequence). The CDR3 here is CATSRGGDSGEQYF. The CDR3 DNA reads as TGTGCCACCAGCAGAGGAGGAGACTCTGGCGAGCAGTACTTC.

This clone was observed once. V is TRBV5-5 and J is TRBJ1-2; D gene unclear. Germline assignment: CDR1 SGHKS and CDR2 YYEKEE (reference sequence). Trimming took off 0 bases at V and 6 bases at J, with 9 bases between the two ends. The CDR3 spans 13 residues. The CDR3 DNA is TGTGCCAGCAGCTTGGTGGCTGTGGATGGCTACACCTTC. Residues: CASSLVAVDGYTF.

The CDR3 loop is CASSIWGGSNYNEQFF. The CDR3, as DNA: TGTGCCAGTAGTATATGGGGCGGGAGCAACTACAATGAGCAGTTCTTC. This chain joins TRBV19 and TRBJ2-1; 7 bases map to TRBD2. Per the germline V gene, CDR1 is LNHDA and CDR2 is SQIVND (reference sequence). This CDR3 has 16 amino acids. Losses at the gene ends were 2 bases for V and 3 bases for J; bases not matched to a gene: 7.

J is TRBJ2-3 and V is TRBV7-9, with 8 bases matching TRBD2. The trim removed 0 bases at V and 2 bases at J, leaving 4 bases unmatched. Looked up from germline, CDR1 is SEHNR and CDR2 is FQNEAQ (reference sequence). The CDR3 extends over 16 amino acids. The CDR3 DNA follows: TGTGCCAGCAGCTTAGCGGCGGGAGGACCCACAGATACGCAGTATTTT. It is translated as CASSLAAGGPTDTQYF. Full variable domain (remainder filled in from reference TRBV7-9 and TRBJ2-3): DTGVSQNPRHKITKRGQNVTFRCDPISEHNRLYWYRQTLGQGPEFLTYFQNEAQLEKSRLLSDRFSAERPKGSFSTLEIQRTEQGDSAMYLCASSLAAGGPTDTQYFGPGTRLTVL.

This clone was seen only once. The genes are TRBV12-5 and TRBJ2-7; no clear D gene. Germline assignment: CDR1 LGHNT and CDR2 FRNRAP. V was shortened by 5 bases and J by 8 bases, with 10 bases between the two germline ends. The length of the CDR3 is 11 residues. The CDR3 region has the DNA TGTGCTAGTGGTCATCCATCCCAGCAGTACTTC. This translates into CASGHPSQQYF.

The CDR3: CASSPFGLAERQYF. CDR3 sequence (DNA): TGCGCCAGCAGCCCCTTCGGGCTAGCGGAGCGGCAGTACTTC. V usage is TRBV4-1 and J usage is TRBJ2-7, with 7 bases that match TRBD2. This CDR3 contains 14 residues. Trimming at V came to 4 bases and at J to 9 bases, leaving 12 bases not matched to a gene. Germline values: CDR1 MGHRA, CDR2 YSYEKL.

The CDR3, as DNA: TGTGCCAGCAGCTCGCGGGGGAACACCGGGGAGCTGTTTTTT. Translating gives CASSSRGNTGELFF. The chain has TRBV9 and TRBJ2-2, with D possibly being TRBD2 (6 bases). The germline CDR1 and CDR2 sequences are SGDLS and YYNGEE. The CDR3 runs to 14 residues. Trimming cost V 4 bases and J 1 base, with 8 bases left between them.

The chain recombines TRBV4-1 with TRBJ2-1, with D unresolved. The ends were cut back, 0 bases at V and 10 bases at J, with 10 bases in the middle. The CDR3 spans 13 residues. Germline V gene data show CDR1 as MGHRA and CDR2 as YSYEKL. The CDR3 is CASSQDPPREQFF. The CDR3 DNA follows: TGCGCCAGCAGCCAAGATCCGCCACGGGAGCAGTTCTTC.

The CDR3 protein is CASSLSGKGGTDTQYF. CDR3 bases: TGTGCCAGCAGCTTATCAGGGAAGGGGGGGACAGATACGCAGTATTTT. This rearrangement joins TRBV7-3 to TRBJ2-3; perhaps TRBD2 as D (7 bases). There are 16 residues in the CDR3. V gave up 2 bases and J gave up 3 bases, with 15 bases separating them. Germline CDR1 reads SGHTA; CDR2 reads FQGTGA.

The chain has TRBV28 and TRBJ1-4, with D hard to call. Germline loops: CDR1 MDHEN, CDR2 SYDVKM. Trimming stripped 0 bases from V and 3 bases from J, with 11 bases between. The CDR3 is made up of 16 amino acids. In nucleotides, the CDR3 is TGTGCCAGCAGTTTATGGCCCCTTGAGGCTAATGAAAAACTGTTTTTT. This codes for CASSLWPLEANEKLFF.

The rearrangement joins TRBV7-9 to TRBJ1-2; TRBD1 matches 8 bases. This CDR3 spans 15 amino acids. Germline V gives CDR1 SEHNR, CDR2 FQNEAQ (reference sequence). Trimming removed 4 bases from V and 8 bases from J; junction bases left unmatched: 12. CDR3 amino acids: CASSSGQAGGEGYTF. DNA of the CDR3: TGTGCCAGCAGCTCCGGACAGGCAGGGGGCGAGGGCTACACCTTC.

V usage is TRBV9 and J usage is TRBJ1-1; no reliable D call. From germline, CDR1 is SGDLS and CDR2 YYNGEE. This CDR3 is 17 amino acids long. Trimming took off 1 base at V and 0 bases at J, with 16 bases between the two ends. CDR3 sequence (DNA): TGTGCCAGCAGCGTATCGGCAGGTCCCCCGATGAACACTGAAGCTTTCTTT. Translating it yields CASSVSAGPPMNTEAFF.

The genes are TRBV14 and TRBJ2-1; 11 bases fit TRBD2. The CDR3 covers 16 residues. V lost 0 bases to trimming and J lost 4 bases; unmatched junction nucleotides: 2. CDR1 is SGHDN, CDR2 FVKESK, per germline. CDR3 nucleotide sequence: TGTGCCAGCAGCCAAGAGACTAGCGGGGCTTACAATGAGCAGTTCTTC. Residues: CASSQETSGAYNEQFF. Supplemented by reference TRBV14 and TRBJ2-1, the full variable domain reads EAGVTQFPSHSVIEKGQTVTLRCDPISGHDNLYWYRRVMGKEIKFLLHFVKESKQDESGMPNNRFLAERTGGTYSTLKVQPAELEDSGVYFCASSQETSGAYNEQFFGPGTRLTVL.

The chain is built from TRBV5-1 and TRBJ2-7; possible D gene TRBD2, 5 bases. Germline CDR1 and CDR2: SGHRS and YFSETQ. The ends were cut back, 0 bases at V and 3 bases at J, with 10 bases in the middle. The length of the CDR3 is 14 residues. CDR3 residues: CASSLGAGVYEQYF. As DNA, the CDR3 is TGCGCCAGCAGCTTGGGGGCCGGGGTCTACGAGCAGTACTTC.

The V call is TRBV28, the J call TRBJ2-6, with D unclear. CDR1 and CDR2 from the germline V gene are MDHEN and SYDVKM. This CDR3 has 14 amino acids. With 4 bases removed from V and 0 bases from J, the gap between germline ends came to 4 bases. For the CDR3, the DNA is TGTGCCAGCAGTTCAAACTCTGGGGCCAACGTCCTGACTTTC. This sequence encodes CASSSNSGANVLTF.

V usage is TRBV6-5 and J usage is TRBJ1-3, with unresolved D. This CDR3 spans 13 amino acids. V lost 8 bases, J lost 1 base, and 9 bases lay in between. CDR1 is MNHEY and CDR2 is SVGAGI in the germline V gene. The CDR3 DNA reads as TGTGCCAGCTGTCGGGGTTCTGGAAACACCATATATTTT. Encoded protein: CASCRGSGNTIYF.

V is TRBV6-1 and J is TRBJ2-7; 9 positions agree with TRBD1. Trimming cost V 2 bases and J 4 bases; bases outside gene matches: 6. Germline values: CDR1 MNHNS, CDR2 SASEGT. The CDR3 contains 15 residues. CDR3 bases: TGTGCCAGCAGTGAAAGTACAGGGGGCAGATACGAGCAGTACTTC. This gives the protein CASSESTGGRYEQYF.

The chain employs TRBV4-1 and TRBJ2-7, with 8 bases matching TRBD2. CDR1 and CDR2 from the germline V gene are MGHRA and YSYEKL. After removal of 3 bases from V and 3 bases from J, the junction contained 7 bases not matched to a gene. This CDR3 is built from 15 residues. CDR3 bases: TGCGCCAGCAGCCATGAGGTAGCGGGAATCTACGAGCAGTACTTC. Translated: CASSHEVAGIYEQYF.

CDR3 nucleotides: TGCGCCAGCAGCCAACCTGACCGGGACTACGAGCAGTACTTC. This sequence encodes CASSQPDRDYEQYF. V gene TRBV4-1 combines with J gene TRBJ2-7, with a possible D match to TRBD2 (5 bases). Germline CDR1 reads MGHRA; CDR2 reads YSYEKL. Trimming removed 2 bases at V and 3 bases at J, with 11 bases between. This CDR3 is 14 amino acids long.